This TCR beta chain was sequenced during a study of T cell responses to AZD1222 COVID-19 vaccine. The repertoire was sequenced with immunoSEQ multiplex PCR; TCRdb's copy has only in-frame clones and lacks some. The profile shows more than 150,000 clones, around 86% of them singletons. This material consisted of peripheral blood, taken on day 0 of MenACWY control vaccination. This receptor was obtained from an adult in good health.

CDR3 coding DNA: TGTGCCAGAGATAGCGGCGGGGAGCTGTTTTTT. Residues: CARDSGGELFF. The rearrangement joins TRBV11-3 to TRBJ2-2, with D possibly being TRBD2 (6 bases). This CDR3 has 11 amino acids. Trimming stripped 9 bases from V and 7 bases from J, with 9 bases between. Germline V gives CDR1 SGHNT, CDR2 YENEEA.